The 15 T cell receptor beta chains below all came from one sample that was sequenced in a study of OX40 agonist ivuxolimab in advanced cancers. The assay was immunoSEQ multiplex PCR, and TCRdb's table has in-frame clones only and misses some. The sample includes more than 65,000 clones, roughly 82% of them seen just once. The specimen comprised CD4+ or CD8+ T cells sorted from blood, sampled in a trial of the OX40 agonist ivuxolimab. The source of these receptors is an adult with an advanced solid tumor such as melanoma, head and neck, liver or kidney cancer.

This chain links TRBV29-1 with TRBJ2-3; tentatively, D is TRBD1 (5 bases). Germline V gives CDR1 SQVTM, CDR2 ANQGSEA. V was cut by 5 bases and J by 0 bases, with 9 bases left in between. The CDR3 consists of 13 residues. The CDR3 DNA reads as TGCAGCGTTCGTAGGGGTAGCACAGATACGCAGTATTTT. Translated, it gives CSVRRGSTDTQYF.

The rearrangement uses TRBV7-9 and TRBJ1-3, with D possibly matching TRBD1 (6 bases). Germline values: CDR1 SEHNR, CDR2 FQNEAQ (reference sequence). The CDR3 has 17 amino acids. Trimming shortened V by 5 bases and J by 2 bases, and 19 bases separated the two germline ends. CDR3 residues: CASSSFQGNLAGNTIYF. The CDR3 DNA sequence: TGTGCCAGCAGCAGTTTTCAGGGGAATCTTGCTGGAAACACCATATATTTT.

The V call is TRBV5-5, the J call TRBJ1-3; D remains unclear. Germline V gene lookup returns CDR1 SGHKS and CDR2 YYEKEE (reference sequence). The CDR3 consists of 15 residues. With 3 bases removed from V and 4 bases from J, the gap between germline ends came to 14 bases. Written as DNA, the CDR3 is TGTGCCAGCAGCTCCGGGCTTATGAGGGGAAACACCATATATTTT. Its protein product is CASSSGLMRGNTIYF.

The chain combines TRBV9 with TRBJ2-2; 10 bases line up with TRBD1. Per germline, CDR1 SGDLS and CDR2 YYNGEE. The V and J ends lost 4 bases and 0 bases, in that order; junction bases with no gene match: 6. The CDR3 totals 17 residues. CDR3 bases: TGTGCCAGCAGCTTGCGGGACAGGGGACCGAACACCGGGGAGCTGTTTTTT. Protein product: CASSLRDRGPNTGELFF.

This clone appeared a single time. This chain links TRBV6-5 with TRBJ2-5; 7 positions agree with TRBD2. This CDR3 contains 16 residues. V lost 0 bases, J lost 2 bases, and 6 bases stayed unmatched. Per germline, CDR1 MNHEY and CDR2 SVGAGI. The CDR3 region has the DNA TGTGCCAGCAGTTACTCGAGGGACTACTATCAAGAGACCCAGTACTTC. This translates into CASSYSRDYYQETQYF.

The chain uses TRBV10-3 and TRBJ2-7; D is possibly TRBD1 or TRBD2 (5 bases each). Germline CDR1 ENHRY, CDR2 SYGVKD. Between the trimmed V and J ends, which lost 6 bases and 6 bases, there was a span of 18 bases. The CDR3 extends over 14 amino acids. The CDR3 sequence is CAIRPGTGRIEQYF. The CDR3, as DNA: TGTGCCATCAGACCCGGGACGGGGCGGATCGAGCAGTACTTC.

As DNA, the CDR3 is TGTGCCAGCAGCTCGGGAGGCCTAAATTCACCCCTCCACTTT. Translated, it gives CASSSGGLNSPLHF. The chain uses TRBV7-9 and TRBJ1-6; D is unresolved. V dropped 4 bases and J dropped 7 bases, with 11 bases sitting between them. Germline V gene sequence: CDR1 SEHNR, CDR2 FQNEAQ (reference sequence). The CDR3 has 14 amino acids.

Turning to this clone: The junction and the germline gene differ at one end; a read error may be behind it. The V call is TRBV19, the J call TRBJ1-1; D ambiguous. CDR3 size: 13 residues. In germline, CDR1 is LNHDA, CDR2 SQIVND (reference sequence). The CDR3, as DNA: TGTGCCAGTAGTATCCAGGAAAACACTGGAGCTTTCTTT. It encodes CASSIQENTGAFF.

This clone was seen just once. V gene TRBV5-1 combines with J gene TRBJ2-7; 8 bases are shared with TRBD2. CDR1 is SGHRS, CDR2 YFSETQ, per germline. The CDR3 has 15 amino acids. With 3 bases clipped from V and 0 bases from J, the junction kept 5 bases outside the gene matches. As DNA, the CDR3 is TGCGCCAGCAGCTCCTTAGCGGGAAGCTCCTACGAGCAGTACTTC. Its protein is CASSSLAGSSYEQYF.

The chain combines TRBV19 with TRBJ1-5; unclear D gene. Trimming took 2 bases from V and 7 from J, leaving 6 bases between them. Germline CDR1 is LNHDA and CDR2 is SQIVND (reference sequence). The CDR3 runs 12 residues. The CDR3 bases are TGTGCCAGTAGTATACGGACCCAGCCCCAGCATTTT. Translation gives CASSIRTQPQHF. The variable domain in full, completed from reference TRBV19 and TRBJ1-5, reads DGGITQSPKYLFRKEGQNVTLSCEQNLNHDAMYWYRQDPGQGLRLIYYSQIVNDFQKGDIAEGYSVSREKKESFPLTVTSAQKNPTAFYLCASSIRTQPQHFGDGTRLSIL.

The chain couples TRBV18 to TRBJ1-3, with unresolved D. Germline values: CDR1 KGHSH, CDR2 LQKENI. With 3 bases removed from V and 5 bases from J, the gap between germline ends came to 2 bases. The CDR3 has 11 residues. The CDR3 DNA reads TGTGCCAGCTCACCGAGAAACACCATATATTTT. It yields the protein CASSPRNTIYF.

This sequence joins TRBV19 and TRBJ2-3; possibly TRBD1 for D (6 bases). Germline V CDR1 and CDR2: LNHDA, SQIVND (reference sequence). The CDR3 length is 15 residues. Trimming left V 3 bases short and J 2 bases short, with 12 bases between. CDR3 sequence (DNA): TGTGCCAGTAGTATCAGGGGTGTACTCACAGATACGCAGTATTTT. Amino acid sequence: CASSIRGVLTDTQYF.

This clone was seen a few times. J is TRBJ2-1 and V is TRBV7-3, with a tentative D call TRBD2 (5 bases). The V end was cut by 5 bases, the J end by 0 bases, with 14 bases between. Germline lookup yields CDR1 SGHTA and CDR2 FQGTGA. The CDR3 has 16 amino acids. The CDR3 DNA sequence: TGTGCCAGCAGCCAAGGACTTTCGAGCTCCTACAATGAGCAGTTCTTC. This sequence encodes CASSQGLSSSYNEQFF. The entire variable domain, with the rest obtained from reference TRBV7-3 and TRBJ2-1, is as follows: GAGVSQTPSNKVTEKGKYVELRCDPISGHTALYWYRQSLGQGPEFLIYFQGTGAADDSGLPNDRFFAVRPEGSVSTLKIQRTERGDSAVYLCASSQGLSSSYNEQFFGPGTRLTVL.

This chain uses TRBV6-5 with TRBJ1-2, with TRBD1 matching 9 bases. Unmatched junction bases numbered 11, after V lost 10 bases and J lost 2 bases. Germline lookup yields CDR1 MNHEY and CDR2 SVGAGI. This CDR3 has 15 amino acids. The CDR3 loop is CATRDRVEQNYGYTF. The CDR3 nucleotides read TGTGCCACAAGGGACAGGGTTGAGCAAAACTATGGCTACACCTTC.

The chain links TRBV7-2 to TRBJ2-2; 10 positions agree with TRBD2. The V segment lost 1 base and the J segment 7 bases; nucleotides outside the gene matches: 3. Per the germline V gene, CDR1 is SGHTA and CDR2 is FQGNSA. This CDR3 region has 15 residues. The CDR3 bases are TGTGCCAGCAGCTTAGTTGCTAGCGGGGGCGGGGAGCTGTTTTTT. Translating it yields CASSLVASGGGELFF.